Presented here are 11 T cell receptor beta chains from one specimen sequenced in a study of T cells expressing NK-cell markers. TCRdb reprocessed the 5' RACE reads and stores each CDR3 protein as one record, lacking DNA. The sample holds about 460,000 distinct CDR3 sequences. Source material: blood T cells: a sorted CD56 or NKG2C T cell subset, CD4+ or CD8+ T cells, or bulk PBMC T cells (not recorded which). The receptors shown here come from a woman aged 45-65 years in good health.

This sequence joins TRBV12-3 or TRBV12-4 and TRBJ2-1. The CDR3 has 15 amino acids. The chain's CDR3 is CASTLSGSSYNEQFF.

The chain combines TRBV12-3 or TRBV12-4 with TRBJ1-2. This CDR3 has 12 residues. This CDR3 reads CASSLTWGGRTF.

V is TRBV11-2 and J is TRBJ2-7; TCRdb picks TRBD1, but there is no DNA to check that call. The V gene's germline CDR1 is SGHAT and CDR2 FQNNGV. The CDR3 covers 13 residues. CDR3 residues: CASRPGGPVEQYF.

This chain uses TRBV12-3 or TRBV12-4 with TRBJ1-2. CDR3 length: 13 residues. The CDR3 sequence is CASTDTRNYGYTF.

This chain uses TRBV12-3 or TRBV12-4 with TRBJ2-1; lacking DNA, the TRBD2 call made by TCRdb goes unchecked. This CDR3 is built from 15 residues. CDR3 amino acids: CASSLLSGSRDEQFF.

The gene calls are TRBV20-1 and TRBJ2-5; without DNA, the TCRdb call of TRBD2 cannot be checked. Germline lookup yields CDR1 DFQATT and CDR2 SNEGSKA (reference sequence). The CDR3 is 15 residues long. The chain's CDR3 is CSARNIAGVRETQYF.

The rearrangement links TRBV5-4 to TRBJ2-5; TCRdb indicates TRBD2, and absent DNA this call remains unverified. The CDR3 is made up of 15 amino acids. Germline CDR1 reads SGHNT; CDR2 reads YYREEE (reference sequence). CDR3 region: CASTRGGPFQETQYF.

The chain carries TRBV3-1 and TRBJ2-1; the TCRdb D gene call, TRBD1, has no DNA to confirm it. The germline V gene encodes CDR1 LGHDT and CDR2 YNNKEL (reference sequence). CDR3 length equals 16 residues. The CDR3 spells CASSSWLGGSLNEQFF.

The J gene is TRBJ2-1, the V gene TRBV6-5. The CDR3 covers 13 residues. The germline V gene encodes CDR1 MNHEY and CDR2 SVGAGI. CDR3 in amino acids: CASSVFQDNEQFF.

The J gene is TRBJ2-3, the V gene TRBV5-1; TCRdb proposes TRBD1, but this gene call is untestable without DNA. The CDR3 runs to 14 residues. CDR1 and CDR2 (germline): SGHRS, YFSETQ. This CDR3 reads CASSPQGGRDTQYF. Full variable domain (missing parts from reference TRBV5-1 and TRBJ2-3): KAGVTQTPRYLIKTRGQQVTLSCSPISGHRSVSWYQQTPGQGLQFLFEYFSETQRNKGNFPGRFSGRQFSNSRSEMNVSTLELGDSALYLCASSPQGGRDTQYFGPGTRLTVL.

The V call is TRBV24-1, the J call TRBJ2-2. The CDR3 loop spans 15 amino acids. CDR1 and CDR2 (germline): KGHDR, SFDVKD. The CDR3 is CATSDLPWGTGELFF.